This TCR beta chain was retrieved from a study of Ad26.COV2.S vaccination and SARS-CoV-2 variants. CDR1 SEHNR and CDR2 FQNEAQ come from the germline V gene (reference sequence). V was clipped by 5 bases and J by 2 bases, with 15 bases between them. The CDR3 has 15 amino acids. Generated by immunoSEQ multiplex PCR, the TCRdb table keeps only in-frame clones and is missing some. Of about 250,000 clones listed, roughly 87% are singletons. The treatment is: some 19 received Ad26.COV2.S at low or high dose, single or two shots; five or six received placebo; per-sample allocation not given. At day 63 after the first vaccine or placebo injection, samples were drawn.

V usage is TRBV7-9 and J usage is TRBJ2-5; D is possibly TRBD2 (6 bases). Source: peripheral blood, taken in a trial of Ad26.COV2.S vaccine versus placebo. The receptor comes from a person aged 18-65 years who received the Ad26.COV2.S COVID-19 vaccine or a placebo. The CDR3 loop reads CASSRRALEQETQYF. CDR3 DNA sequence: TGTGCCAGCAGCCGGAGGGCCCTGGAGCAAGAGACCCAGTACTTC.